This TCR beta chain was identified during a study of Tregs in tolerant kidney transplant recipients. Regarding the study as a whole: Expanding Tregs on activated donor B cells appeared to best identify donor-specific TCRbeta clones.

Measured with immunoSEQ multiplex PCR; TCRdb has only the in-frame clones, and not every one. The data hold 50,000 or so clones, with 89% observed a single time. Mixed chimerism was transient after nonmyeloablative marrow transplants from related graft donors. A word on this clone: What it binds is not known.

From germline, CDR1 is PRHDT and CDR2 FYEKMQ (reference sequence). CDR3 length equals 15 residues. Unmatched junction bases numbered 9, after V lost 5 bases and J lost 4 bases. This sequence joins TRBV13 and TRBJ2-3; TRBD1 agrees at 7 bases. This clonotype was obtained from a human patient who received a combined kidney and bone marrow transplant. Some T cells may originate from the graft donor. The material sequenced was CD8+ T cells from blood (PBMCs), taken 12 months after the transplant. CDR3 coding DNA: TGTGCCAGCAGCCCAAGACAGGGTGTCGCAGATACGCAGTATTTT. Translation gives CASSPRQGVADTQYF. The full variable domain, rest sourced from reference TRBV13 and TRBJ2-3, is AAGVIQSPRHLIKEKRETATLKCYPIPRHDTVYWYQQGPGQDPQFLISFYEKMQSDKGSIPDRFSAQQFSDYHSELNMSSLELGDSALYFCASSPRQGVADTQYFGPGTRLTVL.